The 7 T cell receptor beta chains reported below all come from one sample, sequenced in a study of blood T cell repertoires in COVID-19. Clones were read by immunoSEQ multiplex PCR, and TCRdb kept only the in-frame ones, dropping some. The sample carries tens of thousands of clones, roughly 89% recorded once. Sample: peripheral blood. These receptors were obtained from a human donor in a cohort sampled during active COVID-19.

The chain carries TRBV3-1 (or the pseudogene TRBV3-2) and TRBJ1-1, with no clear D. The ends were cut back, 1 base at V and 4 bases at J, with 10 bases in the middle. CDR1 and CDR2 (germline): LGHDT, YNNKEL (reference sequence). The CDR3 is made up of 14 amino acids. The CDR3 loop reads CASSQGWQSTEAFF. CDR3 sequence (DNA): TGTGCCAGCAGCCAAGGATGGCAGTCCACTGAAGCTTTCTTT.

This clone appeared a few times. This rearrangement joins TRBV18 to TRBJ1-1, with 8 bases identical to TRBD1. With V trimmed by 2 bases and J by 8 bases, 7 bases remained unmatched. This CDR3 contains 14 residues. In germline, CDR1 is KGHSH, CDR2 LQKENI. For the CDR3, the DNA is TGTGCCAGCTCACCAAGGACAGGGCGTTTCGAAGCTTTCTTT. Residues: CASSPRTGRFEAFF.

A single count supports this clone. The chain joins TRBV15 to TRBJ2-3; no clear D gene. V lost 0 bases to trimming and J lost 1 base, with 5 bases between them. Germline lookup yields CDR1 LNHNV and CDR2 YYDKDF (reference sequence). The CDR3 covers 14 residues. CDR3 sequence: CATSRDPGTDTQYF. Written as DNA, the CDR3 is TGTGCCACCAGCAGAGACCCGGGCACAGATACGCAGTATTTT. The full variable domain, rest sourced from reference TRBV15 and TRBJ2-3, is DAMVIQNPRYQVTQFGKPVTLSCSQTLNHNVMYWYQQKSSQAPKLLFHYYDKDFNNEADTPDNFQSRRPNTSFCFLDIRSPGLGDTAMYLCATSRDPGTDTQYFGPGTRLTVL.

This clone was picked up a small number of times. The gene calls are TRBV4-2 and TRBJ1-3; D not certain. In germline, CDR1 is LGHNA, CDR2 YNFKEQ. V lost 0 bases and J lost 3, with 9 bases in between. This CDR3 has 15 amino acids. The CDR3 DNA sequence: TGTGCCAGCAGCCAAGATACATCTTTTGGAAACACCATATATTTT. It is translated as CASSQDTSFGNTIYF.

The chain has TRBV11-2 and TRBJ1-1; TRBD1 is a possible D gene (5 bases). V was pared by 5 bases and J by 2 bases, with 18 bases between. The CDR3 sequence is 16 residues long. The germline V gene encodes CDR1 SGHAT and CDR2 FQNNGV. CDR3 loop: CASSPRGWGGNTEAFF. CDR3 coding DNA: TGTGCCAGCAGCCCCCGTGGTTGGGGGGGTAACACTGAAGCTTTCTTT.

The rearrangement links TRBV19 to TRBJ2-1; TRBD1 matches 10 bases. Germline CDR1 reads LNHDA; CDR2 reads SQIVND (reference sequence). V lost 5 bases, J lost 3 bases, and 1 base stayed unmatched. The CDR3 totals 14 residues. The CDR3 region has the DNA TGTGCCAGTAGTTGGACAGGGGGCTACAATGAGCAGTTCTTC. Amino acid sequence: CASSWTGGYNEQFF.

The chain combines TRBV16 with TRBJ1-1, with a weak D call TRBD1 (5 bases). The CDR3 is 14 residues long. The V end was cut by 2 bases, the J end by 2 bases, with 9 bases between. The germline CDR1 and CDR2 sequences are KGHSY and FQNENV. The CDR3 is CASSQSDSNTEAFF. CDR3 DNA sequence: TGTGCCAGCAGCCAAAGTGACAGCAACACTGAAGCTTTCTTT.